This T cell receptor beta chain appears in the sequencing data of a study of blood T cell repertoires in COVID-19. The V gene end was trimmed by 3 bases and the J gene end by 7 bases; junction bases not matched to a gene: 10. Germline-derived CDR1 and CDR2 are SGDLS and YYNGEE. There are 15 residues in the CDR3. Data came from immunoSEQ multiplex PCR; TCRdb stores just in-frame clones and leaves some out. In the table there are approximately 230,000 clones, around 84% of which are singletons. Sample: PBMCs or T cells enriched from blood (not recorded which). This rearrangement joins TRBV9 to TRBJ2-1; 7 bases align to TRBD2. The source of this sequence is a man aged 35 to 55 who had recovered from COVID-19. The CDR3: CASSAQSGTGNEQFF. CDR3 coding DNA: TGTGCCAGCAGCGCTCAGAGCGGGACCGGGAATGAGCAGTTCTTC.